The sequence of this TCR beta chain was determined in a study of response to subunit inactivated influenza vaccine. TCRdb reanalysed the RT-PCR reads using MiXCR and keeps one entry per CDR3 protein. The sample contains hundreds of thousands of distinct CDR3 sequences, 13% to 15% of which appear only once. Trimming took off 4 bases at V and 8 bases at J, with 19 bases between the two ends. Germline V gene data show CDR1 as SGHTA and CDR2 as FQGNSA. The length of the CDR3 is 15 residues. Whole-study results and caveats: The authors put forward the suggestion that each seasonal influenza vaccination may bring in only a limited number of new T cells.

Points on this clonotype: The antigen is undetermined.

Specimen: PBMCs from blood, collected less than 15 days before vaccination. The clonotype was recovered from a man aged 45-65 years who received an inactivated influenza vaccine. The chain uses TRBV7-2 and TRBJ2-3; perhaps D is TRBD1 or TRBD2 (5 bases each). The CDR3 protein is CASSWTPGRRGTQYF. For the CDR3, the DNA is TGTGCCAGCAGCTGGACTCCGGGACGCCGGGGTACGCAGTATTTT.